This TCR beta chain originates from a study of brain T cells in children with intractable seizures. This CDR3 has 16 residues. The ends were cut back, 5 bases at V and 0 bases at J, with 17 bases in the middle. The germline V gene has CDR1 SGHRS and CDR2 YFSETQ. Sequencing used immunoSEQ multiplex PCR; TCRdb keeps in-frame clones, though not all of them. Altogether about 340,000 clones are present, over 85% being singletons, with the ten largest covering roughly 5.7%. In regard to this clone: Its specificity is unknown.

Time point of the sample: blood from clinic visit 5 months post-surgery; TSC patient then seizure free. Only cases whose brain tissue showed the highest T cell transcript signatures were sequenced. Study-wide points: Only CDR3 sequence similarity suggested viral specificity, without known HCMV serostatus.

The clonotype was recovered from a boy under two years old with tuberous sclerosis and intractable seizures. This sequence joins TRBV5-1 and TRBJ1-2; D is ambiguous. The sample here was peripheral blood, taken about 5 months after surgery. CDR3 DNA sequence: TGCGCCAGCAGGATAGGCCATGGCGACCCTAACTATGGCTACACCTTC. It specifies CASRIGHGDPNYGYTF.